The present T cell receptor beta chain was sequenced within a study of metastatic and nonmetastatic thyroid tumors. Study context: Peripheral blood and tumor or nodule samples from malignant and benign thyroid patients were compared.

Prior to thyroid surgery, none of the patients had received any treatment. This CDR3 region has 15 residues. CDR1 and CDR2 (germline): MDHEN, SYDVKM. Trimming cost V 2 bases and J 1 base, with 6 bases left between them. This clone was seen many times. In the source study's methods: A classifier for distant metastasis in papillary thyroid cancer was constructed using CDR3 differences observed across clinicopathological groups. TCRdb reprocessed the PCR reads using MiXCR. TCRdb, rather than the study authors, made the V and J calls. The data show 25,000 to 30,000 clones, about 16% seen once. The chain uses TRBV28 and TRBJ2-6; D is perhaps TRBD2 (6 bases). This sequence originates from a female donor with papillary thyroid cancer or a benign thyroid nodule (not recorded which). Some clones in this sample may be carry-over from other donors' samples. The sequenced sample consisted of blood. In DNA form, the CDR3 reads TGTGCCAGCAGTTTAGGAGGGTCTGGGGCCAACGTCCTGACTTTC. Translating it yields CASSLGGSGANVLTF.